These 14 T cell receptor beta chains came from one sample sequenced in a study of T cell changes during pregnancy in multiple sclerosis. TCRdb's copy holds only in-frame clones and misses some; the assay was immunoSEQ multiplex PCR. The profile shows approximately 40,000 clones, about 90% of them singletons. The sample in question was CD4+ T cells from peripheral blood mononuclear cells, obtained before pregnancy. All receptors derive from a female donor with multiple sclerosis, enrolled in a pregnancy study.

The chain combines TRBV28 with TRBJ1-6, with D maybe TRBD1 (6 bases). Germline CDR1 and CDR2: MDHEN and SYDVKM. V was pared by 5 bases and J by 8 bases, with 13 bases between. CDR3 length equals 14 residues. The CDR3 reads CASSMTGWDSPLHF. CDR3 in DNA: TGTGCCAGCAGTATGACAGGATGGGATTCACCCCTCCACTTT.

The CDR3 nucleotides are TGTGCCAGCAGCTTGGACGTGGGGGCCGGCATTCAGTACTTC. Translation gives CASSLDVGAGIQYF. The rearrangement uses TRBV5-8 and TRBJ2-4; weak D call: TRBD1 (6 bases). The germline V gene encodes CDR1 SGHTS and CDR2 YDEGEE. Trimming left V 0 bases short and J 9 bases short, with 13 bases between. This CDR3 is 14 amino acids long.

The J gene is TRBJ1-1, the V gene TRBV9; 9 positions match TRBD1. Germline V gene data show CDR1 as SGDLS and CDR2 as YYNGEE. J gave up 12 bases and V 3 bases, and 15 bases lay outside the gene matches. The CDR3 runs 15 residues. Here the CDR3 DNA reads TGTGCCAGCAGCGCCACTACAGGGGGCGGAAAGATGACTTTCTTT. This translates into CASSATTGGGKMTFF.

CDR3 protein: CASSPGTVNTEAFF. The CDR3 DNA reads as TGCGCCAGCAGCCCCGGGACAGTGAACACTGAAGCTTTCTTT. The chain couples TRBV5-1 to TRBJ1-1; TRBD1 matches at 7 bases. The V gene's germline CDR1 is SGHRS and CDR2 YFSETQ. The CDR3 is 14 amino acids. V was pared by 4 bases and J by 0 bases, with 3 bases of the junction left unmatched.

The chain is built from TRBV2 and TRBJ2-5; 7 bases line up with TRBD1. The trim removed 10 bases at V and 5 bases at J, leaving 7 bases unmatched. CDR1 and CDR2 from the germline V gene are SNHLY and FYNNEI. This CDR3 is built from 12 residues. The CDR3 DNA reads as TGTGCCACCATGACAGGGTACGAGACCCAGTACTTC. Translation: CATMTGYETQYF.

The V call is TRBV6-5, the J call TRBJ1-6; 8 nucleotides line up with TRBD1. The CDR3 has 14 residues. Germline trimming cut 8 bases from V and 7 bases from J; bases unmatched to any gene: 7. Per the germline V gene, CDR1 is MNHEY and CDR2 is SVGAGI. CDR3 sequence: CASSTGAENSPLHF. The CDR3 DNA sequence: TGTGCCAGCTCGACAGGGGCGGAGAATTCACCCCTCCACTTT.

The chain uses TRBV6-5 and TRBJ1-1, with a weak D call TRBD1 (5 bases). The V and J ends lost 4 bases and 10 bases respectively, with 13 bases between them. The CDR3 loop spans 12 amino acids. Looked up from germline, CDR1 is MNHEY and CDR2 is SVGAGI. Written as DNA, the CDR3 is TGTGCCAGCAGTTCCTCGGGGCCGGGAGCTTTCTTT. It translates to CASSSSGPGAFF.

The chain uses TRBV15 and TRBJ2-3; 7 bases are shared with TRBD1. The length of the CDR3 is 16 residues. Looked up from germline, CDR1 is LNHNV and CDR2 is YYDKDF (reference sequence). V lost 1 base and J lost 4; bases outside the gene matches: 8. The CDR3 DNA reads TGTGCCACCAGCAGAGGGGTTTCGACAGGGTCAGATACGCAGTATTTT. Protein product: CATSRGVSTGSDTQYF.

This clone was picked up one time. This chain connects TRBV5-5 to TRBJ1-3; D remains ambiguous. There are 17 residues in the CDR3. Germline V gene lookup returns CDR1 SGHKS and CDR2 YYEKEE (reference sequence). V was shortened by 2 bases and J by 4 bases, with 19 bases between the two germline ends. The CDR3 here is CASSLDSHRPGGNTIYF. The CDR3 coding sequence is TGTGCCAGCAGCTTAGATTCGCACAGACCGGGGGGAAACACCATATATTTT. Complete variable domain (other parts from reference TRBV5-5 and TRBJ1-3): DAGVTQSPTHLIKTRGQQVTLRCSPISGHKSVSWYQQVLGQGPQFIFQYYEKEERGRGNFPDRFSARQFPNYSSELNVNALLLGDSALYLCASSLDSHRPGGNTIYFGEGSWLTVV.

The rearrangement uses TRBV10-3 and TRBJ1-3; D remains ambiguous. Trimming removed 7 bases at V and 0 bases at J, with 10 bases between. The CDR3 contains 14 residues. CDR1 and CDR2 (germline): ENHRY, SYGVKD. The CDR3 here is CAIKTRSSGNTIYF. CDR3 DNA: TGTGCCATCAAGACCCGGAGCTCTGGAAACACCATATATTTT.

The rearrangement links TRBV2 to TRBJ1-5, with D hard to call. The CDR3 has 14 amino acids. Germline CDR1 and CDR2: SNHLY and FYNNEI. V was pared by 0 bases and J by 6 bases, with 9 bases between. DNA of the CDR3: TGTGCCAGCAGTGAAGCGCTTCGGGGTCAGCCCCAGCATTTT. Translated, it gives CASSEALRGQPQHF.

This chain connects TRBV28 to TRBJ1-2; D remains unclear. The CDR3 spans 11 residues. V was pared by 10 bases and J by 8 bases, with 14 bases between. CDR1 is MDHEN and CDR2 is SYDVKM in the germline V gene. CDR3 amino acids: CATGPTLGYTF. CDR3 nucleotides: TGTGCCACGGGTCCGACTCTCGGCTACACCTTC.

The gene calls are TRBV5-1 and TRBJ2-3, with 14 bases aligning to TRBD2. Trimming at V came to 0 bases and at J to 2 bases, leaving 8 bases not matched to a gene. The V gene's germline CDR1 is SGHRS and CDR2 YFSETQ. This CDR3 comprises 19 residues. The CDR3 region has the DNA TGCGCCAGCAGCTTGGATTCGCGACTAGCGGGGGGGTCCACAGATACGCAGTATTTT. Translated, it gives CASSLDSRLAGGSTDTQYF.

This chain connects TRBV5-6 to TRBJ1-1, with 8 bases identical to TRBD1. Trimming took 4 bases from V and 1 from J; bases not matched to a gene: 3. The CDR3 loop spans 14 amino acids. Germline-derived CDR1 and CDR2 are SGHDT and YYEEEE. This CDR3 is CASSGTGGNTEAFF. The CDR3 DNA reads as TGTGCCAGCAGCGGGACAGGAGGGAACACTGAAGCTTTCTTT.